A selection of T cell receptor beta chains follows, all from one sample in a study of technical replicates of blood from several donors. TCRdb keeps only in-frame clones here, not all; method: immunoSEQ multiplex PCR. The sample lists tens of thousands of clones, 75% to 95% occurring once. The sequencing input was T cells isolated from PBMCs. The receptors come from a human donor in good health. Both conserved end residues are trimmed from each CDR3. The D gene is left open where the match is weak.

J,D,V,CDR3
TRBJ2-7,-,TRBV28,ASSLMVQAGHYEQY
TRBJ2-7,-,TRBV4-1,ASSQDEQSYEQY
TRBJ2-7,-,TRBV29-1,SGGDLLSYEQY
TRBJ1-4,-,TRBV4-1,ASSQARGRGNEKLF
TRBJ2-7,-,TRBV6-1,ACSYVYEQY
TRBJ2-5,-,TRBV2,ASFLETQY
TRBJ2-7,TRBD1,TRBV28,ASSPQPGTGAYEQY
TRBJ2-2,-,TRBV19,ASRLAPDTGELF
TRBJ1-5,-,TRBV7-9,ASSHDRIRNQPQH
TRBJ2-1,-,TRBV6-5,ASSYSKGGTYNEQF
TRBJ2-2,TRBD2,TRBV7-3,ASSLGTSVAGELF
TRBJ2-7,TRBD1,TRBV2,ASSDRGTGYEQY
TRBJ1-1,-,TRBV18,ASSPSVMNTEAF
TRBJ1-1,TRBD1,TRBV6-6,ASSRQGTTEAF
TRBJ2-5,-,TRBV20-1,STLSLETQY
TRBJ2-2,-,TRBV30,AWIKEDTGELF
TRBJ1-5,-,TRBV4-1,ASSQGSLPNSNQPQH
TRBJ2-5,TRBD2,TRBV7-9,ASSPGGLVQETQY
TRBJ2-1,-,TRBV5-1,ASSPDYNEQF
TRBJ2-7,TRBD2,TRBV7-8,ASSLAGAGGSYEQY
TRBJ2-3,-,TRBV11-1,ATTPGGTDTQY